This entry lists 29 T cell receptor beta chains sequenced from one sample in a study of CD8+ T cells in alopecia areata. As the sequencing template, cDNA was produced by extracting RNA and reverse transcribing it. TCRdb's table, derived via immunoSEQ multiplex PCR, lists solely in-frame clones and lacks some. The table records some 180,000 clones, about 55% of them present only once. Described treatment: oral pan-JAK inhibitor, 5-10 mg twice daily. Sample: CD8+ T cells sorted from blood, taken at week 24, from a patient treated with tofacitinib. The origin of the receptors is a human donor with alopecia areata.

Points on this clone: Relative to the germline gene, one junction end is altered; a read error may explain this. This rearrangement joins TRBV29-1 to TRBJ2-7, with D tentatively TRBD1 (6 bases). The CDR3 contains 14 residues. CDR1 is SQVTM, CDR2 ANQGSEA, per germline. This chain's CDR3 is CSVEAVQGSYEQYF. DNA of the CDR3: TGCAGCGTAGAAGCAGTACAGGGCTCCTACGAGCAGTACTTC.

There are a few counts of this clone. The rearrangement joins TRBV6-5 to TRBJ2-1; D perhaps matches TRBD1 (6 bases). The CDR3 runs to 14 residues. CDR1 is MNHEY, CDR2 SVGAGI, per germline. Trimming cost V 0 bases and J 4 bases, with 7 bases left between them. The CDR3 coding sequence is TGTGCCAGCAGTTACTCGAGGGGGTACAATGAGCAGTTCTTC. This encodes CASSYSRGYNEQFF.

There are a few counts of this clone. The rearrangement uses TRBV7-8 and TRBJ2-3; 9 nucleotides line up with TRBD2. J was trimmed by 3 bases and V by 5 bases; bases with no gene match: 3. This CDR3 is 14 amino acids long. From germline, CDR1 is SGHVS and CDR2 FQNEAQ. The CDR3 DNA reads TGTGCCAGCAGCCAAGCGGGAGGTACAGATACGCAGTATTTT. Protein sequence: CASSQAGGTDTQYF.

CDR3: CASTLDSSTSYEQYF. The CDR3 DNA reads TGTGCCAGCACCCTAGACAGCTCAACCTCCTACGAGCAGTACTTC. This chain connects TRBV27 to TRBJ2-7, with TRBD1 as a possible D gene (5 bases). The germline V gene has CDR1 MNHEY and CDR2 SMNVEV (reference sequence). The V end lost 7 bases, the J end lost 0 bases, and 16 bases lay between the germline ends. The CDR3 totals 15 residues.

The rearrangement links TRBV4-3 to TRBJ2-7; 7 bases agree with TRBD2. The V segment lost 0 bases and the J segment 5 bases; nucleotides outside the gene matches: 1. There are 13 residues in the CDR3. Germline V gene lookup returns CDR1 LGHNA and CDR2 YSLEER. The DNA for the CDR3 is TGCGCCAGCAGCCAAGATCGGGGGGACGAGCAGTACTTC. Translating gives CASSQDRGDEQYF.

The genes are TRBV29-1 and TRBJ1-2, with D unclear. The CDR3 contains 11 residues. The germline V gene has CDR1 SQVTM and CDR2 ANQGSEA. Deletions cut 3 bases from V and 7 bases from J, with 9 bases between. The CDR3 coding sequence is TGCAGCGTTGACAGCTCCGGTGGCTACACCTTC. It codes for CSVDSSGGYTF.

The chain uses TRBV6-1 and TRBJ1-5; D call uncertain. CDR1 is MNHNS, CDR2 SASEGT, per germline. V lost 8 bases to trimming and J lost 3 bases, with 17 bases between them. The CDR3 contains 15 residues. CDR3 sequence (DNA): TGTGCCAGCTCCCCCACCCCCATCCACAATCAGCCCCAGCATTTT. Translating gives CASSPTPIHNQPQHF.

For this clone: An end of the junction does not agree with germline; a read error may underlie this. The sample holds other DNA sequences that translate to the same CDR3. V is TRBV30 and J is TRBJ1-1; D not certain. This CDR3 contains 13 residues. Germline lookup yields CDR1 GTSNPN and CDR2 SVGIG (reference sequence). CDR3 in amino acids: CAWRGGMNTEAFF. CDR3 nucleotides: TGTGCCTGGAGGGGAGGGATGAATACTGAAGCTTTCTTT. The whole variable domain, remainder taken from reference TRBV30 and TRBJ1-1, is SQTIHQWPATLVQPVGSPLSLECTVEGTSNPNLYWYRQAAGRGLQLLFYSVGIGQISSEVPQNLSASRPQDRQFILSSKKLLLSDSGFYLCAWRGGMNTEAFFGQGTRLTVV.

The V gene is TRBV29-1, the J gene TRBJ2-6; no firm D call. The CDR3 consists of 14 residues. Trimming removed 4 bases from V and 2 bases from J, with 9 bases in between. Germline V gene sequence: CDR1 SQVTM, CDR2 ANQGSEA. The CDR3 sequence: CSVGGEAGANVLTF. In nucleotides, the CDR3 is TGCAGCGTTGGTGGGGAAGCTGGGGCCAACGTCCTGACTTTC.

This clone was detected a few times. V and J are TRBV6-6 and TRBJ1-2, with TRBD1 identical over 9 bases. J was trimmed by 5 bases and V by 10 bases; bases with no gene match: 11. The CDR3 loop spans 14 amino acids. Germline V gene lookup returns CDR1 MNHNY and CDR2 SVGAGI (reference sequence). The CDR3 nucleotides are TGTGCCATTGCCACCGGGACAGGGCGTTATGGCTACACCTTC. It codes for CAIATGTGRYGYTF.

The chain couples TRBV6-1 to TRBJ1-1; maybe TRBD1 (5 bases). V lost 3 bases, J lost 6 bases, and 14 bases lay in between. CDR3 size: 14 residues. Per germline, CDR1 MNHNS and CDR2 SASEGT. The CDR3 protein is CASSDWGVGSEAFF. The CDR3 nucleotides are TGTGCCAGCAGTGATTGGGGCGTAGGATCTGAAGCTTTCTTT.

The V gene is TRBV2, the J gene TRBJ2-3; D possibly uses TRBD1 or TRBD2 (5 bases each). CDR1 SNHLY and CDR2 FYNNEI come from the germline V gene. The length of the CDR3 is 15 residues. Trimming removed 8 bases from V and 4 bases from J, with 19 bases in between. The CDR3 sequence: CASVRDPGVADTQYF. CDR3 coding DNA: TGTGCCAGCGTTCGGGACCCTGGGGTGGCAGATACGCAGTATTTT.

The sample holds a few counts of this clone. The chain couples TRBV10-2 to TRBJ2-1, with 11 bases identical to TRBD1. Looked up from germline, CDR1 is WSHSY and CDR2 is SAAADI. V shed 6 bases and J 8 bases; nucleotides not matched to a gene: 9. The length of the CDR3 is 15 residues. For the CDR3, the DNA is TGCGCCAGCAGGGAACCGGGACAGGGGGTCGATGAGCAGTTCTTC. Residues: CASREPGQGVDEQFF.

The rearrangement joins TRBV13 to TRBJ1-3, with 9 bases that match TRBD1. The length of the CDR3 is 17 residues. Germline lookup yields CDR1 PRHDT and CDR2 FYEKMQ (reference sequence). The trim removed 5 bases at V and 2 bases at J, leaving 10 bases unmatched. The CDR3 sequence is CASSASPGTGTGNTIYF. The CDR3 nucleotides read TGTGCCAGCAGCGCCAGTCCCGGGACAGGGACTGGAAACACCATATATTTT.

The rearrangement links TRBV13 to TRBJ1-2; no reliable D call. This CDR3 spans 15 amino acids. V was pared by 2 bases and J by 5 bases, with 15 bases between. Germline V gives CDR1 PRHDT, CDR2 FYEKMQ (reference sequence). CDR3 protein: CASSLSEGSGYGYTF. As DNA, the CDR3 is TGTGCCAGCAGCTTATCGGAGGGATCAGGATATGGCTACACCTTC. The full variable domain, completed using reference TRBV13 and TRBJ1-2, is AAGVIQSPRHLIKEKRETATLKCYPIPRHDTVYWYQQGPGQDPQFLISFYEKMQSDKGSIPDRFSAQQFSDYHSELNMSSLELGDSALYFCASSLSEGSGYGYTFGSGTRLTVV.

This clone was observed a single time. The CDR3 DNA is TGCGCCAGCAGCCACGCCGGCCCCTACGAGCAGTACTTC. Its protein is CASSHAGPYEQYF. The chain is built from TRBV4-3 and TRBJ2-7; D uncertain. V dropped 3 bases and J dropped 2 bases, with 8 bases sitting between them. The CDR3 is 13 residues long. Germline loops: CDR1 LGHNA, CDR2 YSLEER.

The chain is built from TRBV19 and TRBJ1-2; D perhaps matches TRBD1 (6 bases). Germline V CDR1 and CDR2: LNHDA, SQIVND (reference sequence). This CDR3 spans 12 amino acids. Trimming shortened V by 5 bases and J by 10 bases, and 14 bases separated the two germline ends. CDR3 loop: CASSGRGHIYTF. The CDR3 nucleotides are TGTGCCAGTAGTGGCCGGGGGCATATCTACACCTTC.

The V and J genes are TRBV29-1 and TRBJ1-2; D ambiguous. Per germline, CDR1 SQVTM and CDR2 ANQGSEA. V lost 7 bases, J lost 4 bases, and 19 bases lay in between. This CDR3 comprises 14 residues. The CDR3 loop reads CSDDAEAGIYGYTF. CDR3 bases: TGCAGCGACGACGCAGAGGCCGGAATCTATGGCTACACCTTC.

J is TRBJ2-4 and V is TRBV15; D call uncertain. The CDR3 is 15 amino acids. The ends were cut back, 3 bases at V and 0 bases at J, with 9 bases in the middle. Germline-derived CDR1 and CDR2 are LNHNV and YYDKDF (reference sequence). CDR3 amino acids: CATSSRDVAKNIQYF. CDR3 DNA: TGTGCCACCAGCAGCCGAGATGTAGCCAAAAACATTCAGTACTTC.

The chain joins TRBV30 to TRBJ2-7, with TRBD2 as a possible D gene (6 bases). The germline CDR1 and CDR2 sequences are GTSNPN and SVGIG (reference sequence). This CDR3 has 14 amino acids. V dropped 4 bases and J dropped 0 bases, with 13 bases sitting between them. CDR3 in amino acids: CAWTTGVSSYEQYF. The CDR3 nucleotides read TGTGCCTGGACGACGGGGGTGAGCTCCTACGAGCAGTACTTC.

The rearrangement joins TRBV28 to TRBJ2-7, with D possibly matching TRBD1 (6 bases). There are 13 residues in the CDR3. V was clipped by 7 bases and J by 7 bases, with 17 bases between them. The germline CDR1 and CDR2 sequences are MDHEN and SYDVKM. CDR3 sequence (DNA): TGTGCCAGCACGATCTCAGGGGTCGGGGAGCAGTACTTC. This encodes CASTISGVGEQYF.

DNA of the CDR3: TGTGCCAGCAAGGGACAGGGGGGTGGCTACACCTTC. The encoded protein is CASKGQGGGYTF. This chain joins TRBV6-5 and TRBJ1-2, with TRBD1 identical over 11 bases. Germline V gene lookup returns CDR1 MNHEY and CDR2 SVGAGI. This CDR3 is built from 12 residues. J lost 7 bases, V lost 7 bases, and 2 bases had no gene match.

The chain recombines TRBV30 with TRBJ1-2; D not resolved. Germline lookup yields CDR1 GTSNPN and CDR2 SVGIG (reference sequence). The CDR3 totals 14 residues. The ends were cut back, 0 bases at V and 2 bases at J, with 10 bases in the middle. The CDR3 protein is CAWSVNGENYGYTF. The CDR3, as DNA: TGTGCCTGGAGTGTAAACGGCGAGAACTATGGCTACACCTTC.

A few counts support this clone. Written as DNA, the CDR3 is TGTGCCAGTCAAACAGGACTAGACGCTTTCTTT. This translates into CASQTGLDAFF. V gene TRBV19 combines with J gene TRBJ1-1; D is perhaps TRBD1 (5 bases). The CDR3 is 11 residues long. V shed 8 bases and J shed 11 bases, with 15 bases lying between them. The germline V gene encodes CDR1 LNHDA and CDR2 SQIVND (reference sequence).

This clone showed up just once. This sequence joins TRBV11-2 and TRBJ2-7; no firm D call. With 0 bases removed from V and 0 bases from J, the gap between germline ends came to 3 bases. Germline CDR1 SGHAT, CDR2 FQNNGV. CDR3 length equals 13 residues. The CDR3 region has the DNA TGTGCCAGCAGCTTAGAGGACTCCTACGAGCAGTACTTC. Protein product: CASSLEDSYEQYF.

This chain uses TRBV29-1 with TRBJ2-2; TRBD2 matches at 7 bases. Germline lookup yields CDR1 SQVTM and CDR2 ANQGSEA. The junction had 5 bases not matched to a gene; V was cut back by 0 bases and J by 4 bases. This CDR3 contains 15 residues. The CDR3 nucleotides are TGCAGCGTTGAAGATCCTGGGAGGGGCACCGGGGAGCTGTTTTTT. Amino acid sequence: CSVEDPGRGTGELFF.

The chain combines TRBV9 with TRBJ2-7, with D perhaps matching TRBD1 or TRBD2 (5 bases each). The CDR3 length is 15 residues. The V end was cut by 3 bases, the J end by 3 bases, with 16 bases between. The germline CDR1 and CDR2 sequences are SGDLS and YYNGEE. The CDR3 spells CASSAGTGPIYEQYF. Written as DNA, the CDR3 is TGTGCCAGCAGCGCAGGAACGGGACCTATCTACGAGCAGTACTTC. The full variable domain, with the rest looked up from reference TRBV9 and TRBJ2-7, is DSGVTQTPKHLITATGQRVTLRCSPRSGDLSVYWYQQSLDQGLQFLIQYYNGEERAKGNILERFSAQQFPDLHSELNLSSLELGDSALYFCASSAGTGPIYEQYFGPGTRLTVT.

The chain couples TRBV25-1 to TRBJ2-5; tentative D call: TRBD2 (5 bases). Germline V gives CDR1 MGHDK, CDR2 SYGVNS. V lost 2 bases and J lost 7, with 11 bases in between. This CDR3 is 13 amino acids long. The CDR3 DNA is TGTGCCAGCAGTGAAAGATTAGGAGGGACCCAGTACTTC. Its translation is CASSERLGGTQYF.

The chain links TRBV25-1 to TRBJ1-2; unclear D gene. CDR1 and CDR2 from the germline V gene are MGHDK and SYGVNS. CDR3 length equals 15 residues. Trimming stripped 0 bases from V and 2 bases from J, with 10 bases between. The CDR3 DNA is TGTGCCAGCAGTGAATACCAGGATCAAAACTATGGCTACACCTTC. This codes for CASSEYQDQNYGYTF.